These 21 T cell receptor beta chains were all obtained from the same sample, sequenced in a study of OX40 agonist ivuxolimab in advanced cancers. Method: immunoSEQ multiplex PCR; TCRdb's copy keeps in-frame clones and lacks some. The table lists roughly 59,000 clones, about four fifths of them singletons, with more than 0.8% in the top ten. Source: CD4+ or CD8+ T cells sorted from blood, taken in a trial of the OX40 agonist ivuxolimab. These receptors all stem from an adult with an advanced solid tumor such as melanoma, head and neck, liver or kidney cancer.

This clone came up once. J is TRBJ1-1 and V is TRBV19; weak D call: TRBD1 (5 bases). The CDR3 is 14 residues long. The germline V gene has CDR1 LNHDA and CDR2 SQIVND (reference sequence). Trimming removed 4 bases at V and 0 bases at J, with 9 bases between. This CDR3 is CASSRTGLNTEAFF. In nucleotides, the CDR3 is TGTGCCAGTAGTAGAACAGGATTGAACACTGAAGCTTTCTTT. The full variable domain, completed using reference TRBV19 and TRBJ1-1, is DGGITQSPKYLFRKEGQNVTLSCEQNLNHDAMYWYRQDPGQGLRLIYYSQIVNDFQKGDIAEGYSVSREKKESFPLTVTSAQKNPTAFYLCASSRTGLNTEAFFGQGTRLTVV.

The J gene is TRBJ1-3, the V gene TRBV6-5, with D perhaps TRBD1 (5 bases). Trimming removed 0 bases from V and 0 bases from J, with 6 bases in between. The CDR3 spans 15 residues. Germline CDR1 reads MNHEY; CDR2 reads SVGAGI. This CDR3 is CASSYSGGSGNTIYF. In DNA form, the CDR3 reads TGTGCCAGCAGTTACTCGGGGGGCTCTGGAAACACCATATATTTT.

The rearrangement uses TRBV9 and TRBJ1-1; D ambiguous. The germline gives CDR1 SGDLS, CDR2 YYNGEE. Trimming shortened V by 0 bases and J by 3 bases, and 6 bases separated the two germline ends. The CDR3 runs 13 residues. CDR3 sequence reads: CASSVVGDTEAFF. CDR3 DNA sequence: TGTGCCAGCAGCGTAGTTGGGGACACTGAAGCTTTCTTT.

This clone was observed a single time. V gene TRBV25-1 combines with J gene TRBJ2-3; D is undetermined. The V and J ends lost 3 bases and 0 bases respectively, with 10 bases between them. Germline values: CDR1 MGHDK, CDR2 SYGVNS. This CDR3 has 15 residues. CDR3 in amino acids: CASSDPSTSTDTQYF. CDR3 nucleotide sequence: TGTGCCAGCAGTGACCCTTCCACTAGCACAGATACGCAGTATTTT.

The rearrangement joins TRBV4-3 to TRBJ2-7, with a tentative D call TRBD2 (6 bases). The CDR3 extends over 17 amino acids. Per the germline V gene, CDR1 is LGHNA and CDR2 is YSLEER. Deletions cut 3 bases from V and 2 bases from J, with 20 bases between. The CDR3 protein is CASSQGLGLHLAYEQYF. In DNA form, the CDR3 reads TGCGCCAGCAGCCAGGGCCTGGGACTCCACCTGGCCTACGAGCAGTACTTC.

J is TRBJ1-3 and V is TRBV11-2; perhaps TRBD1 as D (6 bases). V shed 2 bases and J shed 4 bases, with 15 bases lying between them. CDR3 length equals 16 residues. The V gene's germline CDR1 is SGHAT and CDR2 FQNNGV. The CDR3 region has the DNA TGTGCCAGCAGCTTATTTCTGGGGGCTGGGGGAAACACCATATATTTT. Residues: CASSLFLGAGGNTIYF. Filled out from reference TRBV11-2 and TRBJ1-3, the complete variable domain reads EAGVAQSPRYKIIEKRQSVAFWCNPISGHATLYWYQQILGQGPKLLIQFQNNGVVDDSQLPKDRFSAERLKGVDSTLKIQPAKLEDSAVYLCASSLFLGAGGNTIYFGEGSWLTVV.

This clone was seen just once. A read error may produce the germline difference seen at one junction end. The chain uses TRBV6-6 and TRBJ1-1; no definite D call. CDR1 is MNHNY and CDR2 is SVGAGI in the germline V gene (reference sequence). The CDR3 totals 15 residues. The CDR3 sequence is CASSYSQGRLTLAFF. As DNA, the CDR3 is TGTGCCAGTAGTTACTCCCAAGGACGACTGACCTTGGCTTTCTTT.

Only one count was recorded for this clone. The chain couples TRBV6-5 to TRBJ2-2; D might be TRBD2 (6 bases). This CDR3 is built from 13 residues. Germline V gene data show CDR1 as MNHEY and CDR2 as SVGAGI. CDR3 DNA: TGTGCTGCGGGGACTTCCGACACCGGGGAGCTGTTTTTT. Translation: CAAGTSDTGELFF.

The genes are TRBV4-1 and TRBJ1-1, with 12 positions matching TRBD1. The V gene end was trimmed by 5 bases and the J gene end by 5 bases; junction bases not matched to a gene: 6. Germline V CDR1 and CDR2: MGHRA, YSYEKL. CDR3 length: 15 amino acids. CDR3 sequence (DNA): TGCGCCAGCAGCGTCCGGGACAGGGGGCAAACTGAAGCTTTCTTT. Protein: CASSVRDRGQTEAFF.

CDR3 DNA sequence: TGTGCCAGTAGTATGGTAGTAGGGTCGAACACCGGGGAGCTGTTTTTT. Translating it yields CASSMVVGSNTGELFF. The gene calls are TRBV19 and TRBJ2-2, with unresolved D. Trimming took 3 bases from V and 0 from J, leaving 11 bases between them. The CDR3 sequence is 16 residues long. Germline loops: CDR1 LNHDA, CDR2 SQIVND (reference sequence).

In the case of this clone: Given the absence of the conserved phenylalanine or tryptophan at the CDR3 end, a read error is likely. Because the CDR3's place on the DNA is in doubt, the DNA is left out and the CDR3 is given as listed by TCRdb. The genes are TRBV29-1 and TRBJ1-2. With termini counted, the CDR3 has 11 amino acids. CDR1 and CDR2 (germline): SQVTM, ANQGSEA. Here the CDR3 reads CSVDFGSVPFL.

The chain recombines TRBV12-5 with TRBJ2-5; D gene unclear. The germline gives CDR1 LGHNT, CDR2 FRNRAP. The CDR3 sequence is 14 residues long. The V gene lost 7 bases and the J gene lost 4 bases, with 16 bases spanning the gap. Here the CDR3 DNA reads TGTGCTAGTGCCCCTTCCGGCGGTACAGAGACCCAGTACTTC. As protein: CASAPSGGTETQYF.

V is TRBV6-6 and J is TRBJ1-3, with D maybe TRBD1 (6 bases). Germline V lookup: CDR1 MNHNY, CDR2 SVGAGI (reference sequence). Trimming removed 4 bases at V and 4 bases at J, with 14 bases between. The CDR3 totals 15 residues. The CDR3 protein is CASSSLSGAGNTIYF. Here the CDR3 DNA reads TGTGCCAGCAGTTCATTATCAGGGGCCGGAAACACCATATATTTT.

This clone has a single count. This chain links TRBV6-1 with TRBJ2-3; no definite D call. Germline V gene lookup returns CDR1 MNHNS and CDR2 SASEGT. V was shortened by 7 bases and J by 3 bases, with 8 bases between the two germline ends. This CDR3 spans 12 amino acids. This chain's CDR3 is CASTRRTDTQYF. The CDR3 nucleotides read TGTGCCAGCACCCGTAGAACAGATACGCAGTATTTT.

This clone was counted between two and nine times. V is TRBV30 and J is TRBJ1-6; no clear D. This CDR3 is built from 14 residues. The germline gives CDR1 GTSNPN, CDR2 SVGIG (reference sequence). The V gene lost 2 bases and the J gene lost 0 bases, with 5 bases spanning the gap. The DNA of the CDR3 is TGTGCCTGGAGTCTAAGCTCCTATAATTCACCCCTCCACTTT. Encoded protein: CAWSLSSYNSPLHF.

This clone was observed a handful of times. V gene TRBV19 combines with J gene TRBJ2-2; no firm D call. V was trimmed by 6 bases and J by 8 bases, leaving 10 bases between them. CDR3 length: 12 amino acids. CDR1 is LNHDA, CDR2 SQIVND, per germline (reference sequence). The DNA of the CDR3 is TGTGCCAGTAGCGGTGCTCGAGGGGAGCTGTTTTTT. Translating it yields CASSGARGELFF.

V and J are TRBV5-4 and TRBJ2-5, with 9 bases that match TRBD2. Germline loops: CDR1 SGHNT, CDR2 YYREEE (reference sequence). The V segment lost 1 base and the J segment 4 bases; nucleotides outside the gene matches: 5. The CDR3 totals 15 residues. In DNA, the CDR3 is TGTGCCAGCAGCTTGAGGCTAGCGGGGTCAGAGACCCAGTACTTC. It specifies CASSLRLAGSETQYF.

CDR3 protein: CASTSWSSGNTIYF. The CDR3 region has the DNA TGTGCCAGCACGAGCTGGAGTTCTGGAAACACCATATATTTT. The rearrangement links TRBV19 to TRBJ1-3; D is unclear. The CDR3 is 14 amino acids. V gave up 9 bases and J gave up 1 base, with 13 bases separating them. CDR1 and CDR2 (germline): LNHDA, SQIVND (reference sequence).

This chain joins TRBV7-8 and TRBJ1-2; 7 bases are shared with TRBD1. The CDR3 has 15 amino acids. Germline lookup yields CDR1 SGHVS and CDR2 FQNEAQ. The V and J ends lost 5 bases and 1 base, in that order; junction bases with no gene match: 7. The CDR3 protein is CASSAGTASNYGYTF. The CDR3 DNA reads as TGTGCCAGCAGCGCAGGGACAGCTAGTAACTATGGCTACACCTTC.

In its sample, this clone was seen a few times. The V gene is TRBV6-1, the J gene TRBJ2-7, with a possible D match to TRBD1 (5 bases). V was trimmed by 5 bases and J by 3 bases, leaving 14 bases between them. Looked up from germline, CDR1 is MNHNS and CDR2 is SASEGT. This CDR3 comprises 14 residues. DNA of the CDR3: TGTGCCAGCAGTCGCGTCGGACAAGTCTACGAGCAGTACTTC. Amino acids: CASSRVGQVYEQYF.

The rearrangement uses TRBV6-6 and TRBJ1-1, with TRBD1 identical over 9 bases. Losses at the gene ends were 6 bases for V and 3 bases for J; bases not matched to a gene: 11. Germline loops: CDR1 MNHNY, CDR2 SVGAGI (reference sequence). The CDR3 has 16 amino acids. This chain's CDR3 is CASSYPGQGLDTEAFF. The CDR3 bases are TGTGCCAGCAGCTACCCTGGACAGGGGCTGGACACTGAAGCTTTCTTT.